A single sample gave rise to the 8 T cell receptor beta chains below, sequenced in a study of OX40 agonist ivuxolimab in advanced cancers. Method: immunoSEQ multiplex PCR; TCRdb's copy keeps in-frame clones and lacks some. The data contain 80,000 to 100,000 clones, around nine tenths of them singletons. This material consisted of CD4+ or CD8+ T cells sorted from blood, taken in a trial of the OX40 agonist ivuxolimab. The receptors originated from an adult with an advanced solid tumor such as melanoma, head and neck, liver or kidney cancer.

The genes are TRBV2 and TRBJ1-5, with D perhaps matching TRBD1 (5 bases). V was cut by 6 bases and J by 0 bases, with 12 bases left in between. CDR1 is SNHLY and CDR2 is FYNNEI in the germline V gene. This CDR3 contains 15 residues. CDR3 in DNA: TGTGCCAGCAGGGTCGGGACGGTTAGCAATCAGCCCCAGCATTTT. Protein: CASRVGTVSNQPQHF.

V is TRBV21-1 and J is TRBJ2-1; the table's D call TRBD1 went unverified against the DNA. TRBV21-1 is described as a pseudogene. The CDR3 is 15 residues long. CDR3 in amino acids: CASSGTDGAYNEQFF. CDR3 in DNA: TGTGCCAGCAGCGGGACAGACGGGGCCTACAATGAGCAGTTCTTC.

This chain joins TRBV6-1 and TRBJ1-5; D is possibly TRBD1 (5 bases). Germline V gives CDR1 MNHNS, CDR2 SASEGT. Trimming removed 6 bases at V and 0 bases at J, with 12 bases between. The length of the CDR3 is 15 residues. The CDR3 nucleotides read TGTGCCAGCAGCACGGGGCAGGTTAGCAATCAGCCCCAGCATTTT. This encodes CASSTGQVSNQPQHF.

This clone was seen only once. The chain combines TRBV29-1 with TRBJ2-5; 12 bases match TRBD2. With the DNA end fitting TRBJ2-7 better, the J assignment may be wrong. CDR1 and CDR2 (germline): SQVTM, ANQGSEA. The CDR3 loop spans 16 amino acids. The CDR3 DNA follows: TGCAGCGTTGAAAAAGCCGGGACTAGCGGGTCCTACGAGCAGTACTTC. It specifies CSVEKAGTSGSYEQYF.

In DNA, the CDR3 is TGTGCCAGCAGCCTTAGCATTGGGGAGGGGTCGTGGAATGAGCAGTTCTTC. The encoded protein is CASSLSIGEGSWNEQFF. The rearrangement links TRBV11-1 to TRBJ2-1; 7 bases are shared with TRBD2. The CDR3 is 17 residues long. The junction had 17 bases not matched to a gene; V was cut back by 5 bases and J by 7 bases. Germline CDR1 SGHAT, CDR2 FQDESV (reference sequence).

V is TRBV11-2 and J is TRBJ2-5; D may be TRBD2 (5 bases). CDR3 length: 13 residues. Looked up from germline, CDR1 is SGHAT and CDR2 is FQNNGV. V lost 1 base and J lost 5, with 8 bases in between. CDR3 in amino acids: CASSLGSGETQYF. The CDR3 DNA is TGTGCCAGCAGCTTAGGGTCGGGGGAGACCCAGTACTTC.

The chain joins TRBV5-5 to TRBJ2-1, with 10 bases fitting TRBD2. The J segment lost 3 bases and the V segment lost 5 bases, leaving 5 bases of the junction unmatched. The germline gives CDR1 SGHKS, CDR2 YYEKEE (reference sequence). The CDR3 covers 15 residues. CDR3 bases: TGTGCCAGCAGACGGACTAGCGGAAACTACAATGAGCAGTTCTTC. Protein: CASRRTSGNYNEQFF.

CDR3 in DNA: TGTGCCACCCCAGGGGGGGGATCTGGAAACACCATATATTTT. It specifies CATPGGGSGNTIYF. V is TRBV25-1 and J is TRBJ1-3; 7 nucleotides agree with TRBD1. After removal of 10 bases from V and 1 base from J, the junction contained 7 bases not matched to a gene. This CDR3 is built from 14 residues. CDR1 is MGHDK, CDR2 SYGVNS, per germline.